This TCR beta chain was recorded in a study of T cell responses to AZD1222 COVID-19 vaccine. Germline V gives CDR1 LNHDA, CDR2 SQIVND (reference sequence). With 5 bases removed from V and 1 base from J, the gap between germline ends came to 8 bases. The CDR3 spans 13 residues. Libraries were prepared by immunoSEQ multiplex PCR; TCRdb keeps only in-frame clonotypes and omits some of them. This sample has just over 90,000 clones, with around 87% found just once. The sequences come from peripheral blood, collected 28 days after the second AZD1222 dose. This chain connects TRBV19 to TRBJ1-2; D not resolved. The receptor was derived from an adult who received the AZD1222 COVID-19 vaccine. This CDR3 is CASSPQVNYGYTF. CDR3 bases: TGTGCCAGTAGTCCACAAGTTAACTATGGCTACACCTTC.